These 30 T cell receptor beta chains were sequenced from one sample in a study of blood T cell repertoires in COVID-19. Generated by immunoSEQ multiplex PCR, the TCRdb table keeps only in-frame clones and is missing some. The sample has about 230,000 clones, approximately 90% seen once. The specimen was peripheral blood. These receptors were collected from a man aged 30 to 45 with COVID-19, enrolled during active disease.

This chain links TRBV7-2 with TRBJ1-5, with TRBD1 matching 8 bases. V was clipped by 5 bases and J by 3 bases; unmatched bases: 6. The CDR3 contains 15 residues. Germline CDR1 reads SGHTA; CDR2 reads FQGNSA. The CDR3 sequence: CASSTRTGINQPQHF. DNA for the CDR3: TGTGCCAGCAGCACCCGGACAGGGATCAATCAGCCCCAGCATTTT.

The CDR3 DNA follows: TGTGCCAGCAGCGTAAGAGGCTTAGCGGGAGCAGAGACCCAGTACTTC. Amino acid sequence: CASSVRGLAGAETQYF. The V call is TRBV9, the J call TRBJ2-5, with 9 nucleotides matching TRBD2. Germline V gene data show CDR1 as SGDLS and CDR2 as YYNGEE. With 1 base clipped from V and 4 bases from J, the junction kept 8 bases outside the gene matches. This CDR3 has 16 amino acids.

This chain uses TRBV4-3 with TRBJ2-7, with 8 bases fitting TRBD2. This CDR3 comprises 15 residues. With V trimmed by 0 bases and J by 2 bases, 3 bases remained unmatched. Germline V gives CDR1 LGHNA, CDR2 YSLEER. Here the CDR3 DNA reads TGCGCCAGCAGCCAAGAAACTAGCGGAGCCTACGAGCAGTACTTC. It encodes CASSQETSGAYEQYF.

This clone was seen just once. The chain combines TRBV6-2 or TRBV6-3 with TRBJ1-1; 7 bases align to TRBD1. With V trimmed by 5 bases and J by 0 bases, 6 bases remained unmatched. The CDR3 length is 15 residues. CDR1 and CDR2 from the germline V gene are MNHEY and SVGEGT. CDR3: CASSHRQGMNTEAFF. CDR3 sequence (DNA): TGTGCCAGCAGTCACCGACAGGGAATGAACACTGAAGCTTTCTTT.

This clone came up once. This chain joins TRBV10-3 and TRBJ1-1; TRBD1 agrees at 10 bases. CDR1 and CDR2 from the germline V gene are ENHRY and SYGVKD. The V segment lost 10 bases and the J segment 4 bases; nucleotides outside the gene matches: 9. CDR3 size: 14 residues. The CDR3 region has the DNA TGTGCCAGCATCCCCCGGGACAGGGGCACTGAAGCTTTCTTT. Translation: CASIPRDRGTEAFF.

The CDR3 DNA sequence: TGTGCCAGCAGACTAGCGGGGGCAGATACGCAGTATTTT. Its protein is CASRLAGADTQYF. The V gene is TRBV7-8, the J gene TRBJ2-3; 11 bases map to TRBD2. V shed 6 bases, J shed 4 bases, and the junction held 0 bases outside the gene matches. The length of the CDR3 is 13 residues. Germline CDR1 SGHVS, CDR2 FQNEAQ.

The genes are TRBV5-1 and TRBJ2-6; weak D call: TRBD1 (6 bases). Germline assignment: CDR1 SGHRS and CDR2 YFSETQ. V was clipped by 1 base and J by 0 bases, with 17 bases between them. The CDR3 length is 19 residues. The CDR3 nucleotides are TGCGCCAGCAGCTTGCTAGCAGGACAGAGAAACTCTGGGGCCAACGTCCTGACTTTC. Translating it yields CASSLLAGQRNSGANVLTF.

CDR3 amino acids: CASSTGDRATNEKLFF. Here the CDR3 DNA reads TGTGCCAGTAGTACGGGAGACAGGGCAACTAATGAAAAACTGTTTTTT. This chain links TRBV19 with TRBJ1-4; 7 bases match TRBD1. V lost 4 bases to trimming and J lost 0 bases; unmatched junction nucleotides: 5. Germline assignment: CDR1 LNHDA and CDR2 SQIVND (reference sequence). This CDR3 has 16 residues.

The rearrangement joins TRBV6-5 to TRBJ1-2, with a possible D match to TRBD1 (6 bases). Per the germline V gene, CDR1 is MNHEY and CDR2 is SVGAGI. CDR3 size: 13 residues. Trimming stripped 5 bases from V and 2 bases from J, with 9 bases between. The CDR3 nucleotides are TGTGCCAGCAGTCCTCAGGGGAACTATGGCTACACCTTC. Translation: CASSPQGNYGYTF.

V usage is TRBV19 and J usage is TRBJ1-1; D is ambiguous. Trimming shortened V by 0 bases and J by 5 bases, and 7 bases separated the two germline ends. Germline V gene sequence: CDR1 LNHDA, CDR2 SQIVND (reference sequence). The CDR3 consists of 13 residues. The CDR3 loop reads CASSIEGRTEAFF. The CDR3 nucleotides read TGTGCCAGTAGTATAGAGGGCAGGACTGAAGCTTTCTTT. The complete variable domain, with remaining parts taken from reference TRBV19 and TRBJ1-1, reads DGGITQSPKYLFRKEGQNVTLSCEQNLNHDAMYWYRQDPGQGLRLIYYSQIVNDFQKGDIAEGYSVSREKKESFPLTVTSAQKNPTAFYLCASSIEGRTEAFFGQGTRLTVV.

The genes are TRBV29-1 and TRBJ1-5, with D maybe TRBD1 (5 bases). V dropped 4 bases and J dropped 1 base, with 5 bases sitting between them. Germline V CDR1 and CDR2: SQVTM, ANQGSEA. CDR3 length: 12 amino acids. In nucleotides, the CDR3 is TGCAGCGTTGCAGGGAGCAATCAGCCCCAGCATTTT. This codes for CSVAGSNQPQHF. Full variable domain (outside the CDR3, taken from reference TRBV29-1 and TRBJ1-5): SAVISQKPSRDICQRGTSLTIQCQVDSQVTMMFWYRQQPGQSLTLIATANQGSEATYESGFVIDKFPISRPNLTFSTLTVSNMSPEDSSIYLCSVAGSNQPQHFGDGTRLSIL.

In nucleotides, the CDR3 is TGTGCCAGCAGCTTAGGATTTTTAGGGCAGGGTGAGGAAAAACTGTTTTTT. Translated: CASSLGFLGQGEEKLFF. This chain uses TRBV11-2 with TRBJ1-4; maybe TRBD1 (5 bases). The CDR3 spans 17 residues. Trimming removed 1 base from V and 8 bases from J, with 20 bases in between. Germline CDR1 is SGHAT and CDR2 is FQNNGV.

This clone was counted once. This CDR3 reads CASTRGTGSTGELFF. Written as DNA, the CDR3 is TGTGCCAGCACCAGAGGGACAGGGAGCACCGGGGAGCTGTTTTTT. The rearrangement links TRBV2 to TRBJ2-2; 9 bases agree with TRBD1. The germline V gene encodes CDR1 SNHLY and CDR2 FYNNEI. Losses at the gene ends were 7 bases for V and 4 bases for J; bases not matched to a gene: 7. This CDR3 contains 15 residues.

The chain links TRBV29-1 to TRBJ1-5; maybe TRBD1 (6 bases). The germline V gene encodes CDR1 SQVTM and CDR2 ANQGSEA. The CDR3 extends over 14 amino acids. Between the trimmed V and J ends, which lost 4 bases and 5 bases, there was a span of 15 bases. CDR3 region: CSVGIQGKDQPQHF. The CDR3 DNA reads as TGCAGCGTTGGGATACAGGGAAAGGATCAGCCCCAGCATTTT.

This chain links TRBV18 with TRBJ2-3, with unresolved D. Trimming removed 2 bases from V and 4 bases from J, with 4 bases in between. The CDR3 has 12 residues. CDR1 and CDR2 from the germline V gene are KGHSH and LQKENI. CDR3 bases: TGTGCCAGCTCACCAGCAGCAGATACGCAGTATTTT. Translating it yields CASSPAADTQYF.

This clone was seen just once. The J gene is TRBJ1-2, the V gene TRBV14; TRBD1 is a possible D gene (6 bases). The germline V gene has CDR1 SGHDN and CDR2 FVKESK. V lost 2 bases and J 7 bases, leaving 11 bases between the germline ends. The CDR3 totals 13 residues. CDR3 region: CASSQNRVLGYTF. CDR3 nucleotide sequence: TGTGCCAGCAGCCAAAACAGGGTTCTTGGCTACACCTTC.

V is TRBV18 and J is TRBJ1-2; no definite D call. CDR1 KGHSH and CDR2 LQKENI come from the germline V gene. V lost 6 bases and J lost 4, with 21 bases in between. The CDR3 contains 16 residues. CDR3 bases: TGTGCCAGCTCCCCTTTTGACGGAGGGAGGAGCTATGGCTACACCTTC. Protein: CASSPFDGGRSYGYTF.

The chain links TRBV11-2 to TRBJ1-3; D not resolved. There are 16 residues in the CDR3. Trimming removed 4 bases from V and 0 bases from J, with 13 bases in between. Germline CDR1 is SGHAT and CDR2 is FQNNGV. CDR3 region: CASSSRSASSGNTIYF. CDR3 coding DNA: TGTGCCAGCAGCTCTCGGAGCGCCAGCTCTGGAAACACCATATATTTT.

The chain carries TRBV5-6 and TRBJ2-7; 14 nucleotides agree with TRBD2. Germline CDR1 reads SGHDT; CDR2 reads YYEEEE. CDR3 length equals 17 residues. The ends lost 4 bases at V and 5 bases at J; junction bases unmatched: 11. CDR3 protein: CASSVTGTSGSWDEQYF. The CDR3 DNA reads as TGTGCCAGCAGCGTCACCGGGACTAGCGGGAGTTGGGACGAGCAGTACTTC.

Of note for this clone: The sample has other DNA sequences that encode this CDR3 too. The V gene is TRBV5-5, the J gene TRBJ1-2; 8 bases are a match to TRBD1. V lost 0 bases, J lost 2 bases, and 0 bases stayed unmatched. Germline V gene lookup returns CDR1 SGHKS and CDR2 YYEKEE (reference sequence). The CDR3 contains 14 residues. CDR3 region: CASSLGQGNYGYTF. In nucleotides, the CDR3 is TGTGCCAGCAGCTTGGGACAGGGGAACTATGGCTACACCTTC.

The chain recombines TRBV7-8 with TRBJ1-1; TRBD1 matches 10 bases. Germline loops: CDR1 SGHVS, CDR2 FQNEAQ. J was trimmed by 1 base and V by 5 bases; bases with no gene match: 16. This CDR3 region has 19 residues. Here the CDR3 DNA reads TGTGCCAGCAGCGCCGTAATTGGAAAGGGGGACAGGGGGAACACTGAAGCTTTCTTT. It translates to CASSAVIGKGDRGNTEAFF.

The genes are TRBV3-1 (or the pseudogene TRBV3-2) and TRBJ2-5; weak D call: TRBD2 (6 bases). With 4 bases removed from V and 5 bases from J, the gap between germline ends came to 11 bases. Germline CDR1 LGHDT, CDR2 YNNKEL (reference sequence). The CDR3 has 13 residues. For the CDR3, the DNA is TGTGCCAGCAGCCTAGTGGAGGGGGAGACCCAGTACTTC. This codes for CASSLVEGETQYF.

The CDR3 DNA sequence: TGTGCCAGCAGCTTAGCCGGGGGGCGCAGGTATGGCTACACCTTC. Translation gives CASSLAGGRRYGYTF. The V call is TRBV13, the J call TRBJ1-2, with D possibly being TRBD1 (6 bases). Germline CDR1 and CDR2: PRHDT and FYEKMQ (reference sequence). V shed 1 base and J shed 5 bases, with 14 bases lying between them. This CDR3 comprises 15 residues.

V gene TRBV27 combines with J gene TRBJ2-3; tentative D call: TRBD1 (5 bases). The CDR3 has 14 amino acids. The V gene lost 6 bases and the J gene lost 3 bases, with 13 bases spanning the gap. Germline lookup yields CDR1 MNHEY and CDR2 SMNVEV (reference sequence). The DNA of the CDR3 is TGTGCCAGCAGGACACAGGCTTGGACAGATACGCAGTATTTT. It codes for CASRTQAWTDTQYF.

As DNA, the CDR3 is TGTGCCACCCTCCGGGGCTACGAGCAGTACTTC. It yields the protein CATLRGYEQYF. The V call is TRBV6-5, the J call TRBJ2-7; a weak D match, TRBD2 (5 bases). The V and J ends lost 10 bases and 3 bases respectively, with 10 bases between them. There are 11 residues in the CDR3. Germline V gene sequence: CDR1 MNHEY, CDR2 SVGAGI.

CDR3 residues: CASSLSRSRNTIYF. In nucleotides, the CDR3 is TGTGCCAGCAGTTTAAGTAGGAGCCGAAACACCATATATTTT. This sequence joins TRBV27 and TRBJ1-3, with D unresolved. Trimming left V 2 bases short and J 5 bases short, with 10 bases between. The CDR3 contains 14 residues. CDR1 MNHEY and CDR2 SMNVEV come from the germline V gene (reference sequence).

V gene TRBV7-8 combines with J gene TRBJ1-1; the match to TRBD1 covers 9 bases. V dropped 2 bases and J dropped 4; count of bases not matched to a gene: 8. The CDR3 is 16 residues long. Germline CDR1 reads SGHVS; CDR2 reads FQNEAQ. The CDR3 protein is CASSLFGTGKPTEAFF. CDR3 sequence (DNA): TGTGCCAGCAGCTTATTTGGGACAGGGAAACCCACTGAAGCTTTCTTT.

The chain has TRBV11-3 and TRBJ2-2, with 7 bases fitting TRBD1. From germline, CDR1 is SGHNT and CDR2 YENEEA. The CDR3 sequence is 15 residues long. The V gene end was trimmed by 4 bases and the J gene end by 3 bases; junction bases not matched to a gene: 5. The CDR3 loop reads CASSSGQAYTGELFF. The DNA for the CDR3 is TGTGCCAGCAGCTCCGGACAGGCTTACACCGGGGAGCTGTTTTTT.

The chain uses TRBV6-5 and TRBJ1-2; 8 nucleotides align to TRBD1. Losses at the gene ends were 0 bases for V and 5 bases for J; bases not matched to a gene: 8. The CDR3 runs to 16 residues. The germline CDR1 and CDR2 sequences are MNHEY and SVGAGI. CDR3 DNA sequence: TGTGCCAGCAGTTACTCAGTTACGGGACAGGCTTATGGCTACACCTTC. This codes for CASSYSVTGQAYGYTF.

CDR3 DNA sequence: TGTGCCATCAGTGAGACGGGACAGGTCGCGTATCAGCCCCAGCATTTT. Its translation is CAISETGQVAYQPQHF. V usage is TRBV10-3 and J usage is TRBJ1-5, with 8 bases that match TRBD1. The CDR3 is 16 residues long. Germline V gives CDR1 ENHRY, CDR2 SYGVKD. The V gene end was trimmed by 2 bases and the J gene end by 5 bases; junction bases not matched to a gene: 8.